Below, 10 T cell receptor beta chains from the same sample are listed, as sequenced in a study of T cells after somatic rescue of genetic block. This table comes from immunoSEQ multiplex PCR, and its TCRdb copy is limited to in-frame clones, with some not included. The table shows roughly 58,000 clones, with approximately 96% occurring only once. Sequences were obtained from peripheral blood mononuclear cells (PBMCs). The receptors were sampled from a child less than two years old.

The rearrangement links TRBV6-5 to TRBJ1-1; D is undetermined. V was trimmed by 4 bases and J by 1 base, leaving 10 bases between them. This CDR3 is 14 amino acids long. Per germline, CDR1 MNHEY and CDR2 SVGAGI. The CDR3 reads CASSWVAGNTEAFF. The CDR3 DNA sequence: TGTGCCAGCAGTTGGGTAGCGGGGAACACTGAAGCTTTCTTT.

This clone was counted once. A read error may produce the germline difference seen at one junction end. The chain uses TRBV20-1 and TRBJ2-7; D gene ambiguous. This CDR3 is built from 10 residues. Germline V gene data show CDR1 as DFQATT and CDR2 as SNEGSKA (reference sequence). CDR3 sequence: CSASRYGQYF. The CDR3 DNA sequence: TGCAGTGCTTCTAGGTACGGGCAGTACTTC.

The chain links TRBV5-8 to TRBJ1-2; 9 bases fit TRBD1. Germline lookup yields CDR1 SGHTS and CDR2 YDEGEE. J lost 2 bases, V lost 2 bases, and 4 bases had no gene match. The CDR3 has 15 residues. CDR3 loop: CASSFRDRVNYGYTF. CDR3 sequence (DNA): TGTGCCAGCAGCTTCCGGGACAGGGTCAACTATGGCTACACCTTC.

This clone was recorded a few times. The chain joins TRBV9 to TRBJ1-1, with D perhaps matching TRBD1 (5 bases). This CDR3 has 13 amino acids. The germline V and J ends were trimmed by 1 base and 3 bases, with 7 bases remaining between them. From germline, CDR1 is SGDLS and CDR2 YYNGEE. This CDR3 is CASSVSGDTEAFF. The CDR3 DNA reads TGTGCCAGCAGCGTATCGGGGGACACTGAAGCTTTCTTT. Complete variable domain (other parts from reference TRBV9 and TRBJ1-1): DSGVTQTPKHLITATGQRVTLRCSPRSGDLSVYWYQQSLDQGLQFLIQYYNGEERAKGNILERFSAQQFPDLHSELNLSSLELGDSALYFCASSVSGDTEAFFGQGTRLTVV.

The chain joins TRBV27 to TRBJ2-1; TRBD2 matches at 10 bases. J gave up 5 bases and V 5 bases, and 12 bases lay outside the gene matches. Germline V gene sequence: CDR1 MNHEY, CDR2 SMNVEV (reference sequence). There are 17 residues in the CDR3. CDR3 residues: CASSHTPLAGEDNEQFF. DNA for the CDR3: TGTGCCAGCAGTCATACCCCTCTAGCGGGAGAAGACAATGAGCAGTTCTTC.

This CDR3 is CASSFDRVDEAFF. The CDR3 bases are TGTGCCAGCAGTTTCGACAGGGTGGATGAAGCTTTCTTT. The rearrangement joins TRBV28 to TRBJ1-1; 7 nucleotides align to TRBD1. Germline CDR1 MDHEN, CDR2 SYDVKM. The CDR3 sequence is 13 residues long. V was pared by 3 bases and J by 7 bases, with 5 bases of the junction left unmatched.

The CDR3 nucleotides are TGCGCCAGCAGCCGGGGACTAGCGGCCTACAATGAGCAGTTCTTC. Its protein is CASSRGLAAYNEQFF. The chain joins TRBV4-1 to TRBJ2-1; TRBD2 matches 11 bases. Germline V gene sequence: CDR1 MGHRA, CDR2 YSYEKL. The CDR3 consists of 15 residues. V lost 4 bases to trimming and J lost 2 bases; unmatched junction nucleotides: 1.

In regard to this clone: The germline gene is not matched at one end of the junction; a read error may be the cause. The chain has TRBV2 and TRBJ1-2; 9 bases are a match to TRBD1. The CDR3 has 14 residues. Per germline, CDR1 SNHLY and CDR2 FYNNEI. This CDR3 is CASREDRGNYGYTF. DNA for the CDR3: TGTGCCAGCAGGGAAGACAGGGGGAACTATGGCTACACCTTC.

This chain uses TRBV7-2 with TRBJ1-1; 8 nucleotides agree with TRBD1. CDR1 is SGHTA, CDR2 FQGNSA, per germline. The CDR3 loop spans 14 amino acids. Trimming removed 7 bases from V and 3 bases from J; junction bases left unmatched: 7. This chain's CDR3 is CASTTTGVDTEAFF. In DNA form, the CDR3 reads TGTGCCAGCACCACGACAGGGGTAGACACTGAAGCTTTCTTT.

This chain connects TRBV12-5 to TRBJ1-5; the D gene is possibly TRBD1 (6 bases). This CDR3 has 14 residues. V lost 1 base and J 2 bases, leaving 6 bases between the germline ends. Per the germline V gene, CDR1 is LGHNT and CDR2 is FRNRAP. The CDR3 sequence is CASGLDRGNQPQHF. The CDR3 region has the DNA TGTGCTAGTGGTTTGGACAGGGGCAATCAGCCCCAGCATTTT.